Each of the 16 T cell receptor beta chains below was sequenced from the same sample in a study of T cell repertoires in cytomegalovirus infection. From the reads, TCRdb called clonotypes with MiXCR, one entry per CDR3 protein. The profile shows about a million distinct CDR3 sequences, around a third of them singletons. Their specific antigens are unknown. Here the sequenced sample was cultured CD8+ T cells from PBMCs, taken from culture after CMV antigen stimulation. Source of these receptors: a human donor in good health (CMV status not recorded). Some clones in this sample may be carry-over from other donors' samples.

The chain uses TRBV7-2 and TRBJ2-3; 8 bases align to TRBD2. V gave up 2 bases and J gave up 6 bases; unmatched junction bases: 7. CDR3 length: 15 amino acids. CDR1 and CDR2 from the germline V gene are SGHTA and FQGNSA. The CDR3 DNA follows: TGTGCCAGCAGCTTAATCGGGGGGGCATTGGATACGCAGTATTTT. Translation gives CASSLIGGALDTQYF.

This clonotype came up a few times. The chain employs TRBV7-9 and TRBJ2-1; D is perhaps TRBD2 (6 bases). Germline CDR1 reads SEHNR; CDR2 reads FQNEAQ (reference sequence). Trimming removed 5 bases from V and 3 bases from J, with 20 bases in between. This CDR3 has 17 amino acids. CDR3 DNA: TGTGCCAGCAGCCACCCTCTGTGGGACTCAGACTACAATGAGCAGTTCTTC. This encodes CASSHPLWDSDYNEQFF.

V and J are TRBV6-5 and TRBJ2-7, with 10 nucleotides matching TRBD1. From germline, CDR1 is MNHEY and CDR2 SVGAGI. J was trimmed by 6 bases and V by 0 bases; bases with no gene match: 5. The CDR3 contains 15 residues. DNA for the CDR3: TGTGCCAGCAGTTACTCTGGGACAGGGGTTGGCGAGCAGTACTTC. The encoded protein is CASSYSGTGVGEQYF.

V and J are TRBV6-1 and TRBJ2-7, with D unclear. Per germline, CDR1 MNHNS and CDR2 SASEGT. The CDR3 is made up of 13 amino acids. Deletions cut 7 bases from V and 3 bases from J, with 13 bases between. CDR3 residues: CASTDGPFYEQYV. CDR3 DNA sequence: TGTGCCAGCACCGACGGACCCTTCTACGAGCAGTACGTC.

This chain connects TRBV6-4 to TRBJ2-1; D is perhaps TRBD1 or TRBD2 (5 bases each). From germline, CDR1 is MRHNA and CDR2 SNTAGT. The V and J ends lost 3 bases and 0 bases respectively, with 9 bases between them. The CDR3 spans 15 residues. The CDR3 region is CASSEAGTSYNEQFF. The CDR3 DNA is TGTGCCAGCAGTGAAGCCGGGACCTCCTACAATGAGCAGTTCTTC.

A few counts support this clonotype. This chain links TRBV7-2 with TRBJ2-7; 12 positions match TRBD1. The germline V gene encodes CDR1 SGHTA and CDR2 FQGNSA. CDR3 size: 16 residues. With V trimmed by 0 bases and J by 6 bases, 6 bases remained unmatched. This chain's CDR3 is CASSLAAGTGGGEQYV. In DNA, the CDR3 is TGTGCCAGCAGCTTAGCCGCCGGGACAGGGGGCGGCGAGCAGTACGTC.

Ten or more counts support this clonotype. The chain combines TRBV6-2 or TRBV6-3 with TRBJ2-1; either TRBD1 or TRBD2 may fit D (6 bases each). Trimming stripped 6 bases from V and 4 bases from J, with 13 bases between. Germline CDR1 reads MNHEY; CDR2 reads SVGEGT. The CDR3 has 14 residues. CDR3 bases: TGTGCCAGCAGCTACGGAGGGGGTTACAATGAGCAGTTCTTC. This encodes CASSYGGGYNEQFF.

The chain recombines TRBV4-2 with TRBJ1-5, with a weak D call TRBD1 (6 bases). Germline loops: CDR1 LGHNA, CDR2 YNFKEQ. This CDR3 has 15 residues. Trimming took 0 bases from V and 4 from J, leaving 10 bases between them. For the CDR3, the DNA is TGTGCCAGCAGCCAAGAGGGAGGGGGGAATCAGCCCCAGCATTTT. Translating it yields CASSQEGGGNQPQHF.

This clonotype has just a few counts. The chain carries TRBV2 and TRBJ2-3; 10 bases map to TRBD1. Losses at the gene ends were 6 bases for V and 3 bases for J; bases not matched to a gene: 9. Germline V gene sequence: CDR1 SNHLY, CDR2 FYNNEI. This CDR3 has 16 amino acids. The DNA of the CDR3 is TGTGCCAGCAGGGATTTAGACAGGGGGCTTACAGATACGCAGTATTTT. It codes for CASRDLDRGLTDTQYF. Variable domain in full (rest from reference TRBV2 and TRBJ2-3): EPEVTQTPSHQVTQMGQEVILRCVPISNHLYFYWYRQILGQKVEFLVSFYNNEISEKSEIFDDQFSVERPDGSNFTLKIRSTKLEDSAMYFCASRDLDRGLTDTQYFGPGTRLTVL.

The chain couples TRBV5-4 to TRBJ1-1; a possible D gene is TRBD1 (5 bases). CDR3 length equals 10 residues. Germline V gene sequence: CDR1 SGHNT, CDR2 YYREEE (reference sequence). V shed 10 bases and J shed 5 bases, with 9 bases lying between them. The CDR3 DNA follows: TGTGCCGTTACAGGTACTGAAGCTTTCTTT. It specifies CAVTGTEAFF.

This clonotype was observed a handful of times. The rearrangement uses TRBV12-3 or TRBV12-4 and TRBJ1-1; the D gene is possibly TRBD1 (5 bases). This CDR3 is 15 amino acids long. V lost 6 bases and J lost 4, with 18 bases in between. Here the CDR3 reads CASSLSGSGGTEAFF. CDR3 nucleotide sequence: TGTGCCAGCAGCCTCTCCGGGAGCGGGGGCACTGAAGCTTTCTTT.

The V call is TRBV6-2 or TRBV6-3, the J call TRBJ2-7; D could derive from TRBD1 or TRBD2 (5 bases each). CDR3 size: 14 residues. Germline V gives CDR1 MNHEY, CDR2 SVGEGT. V lost 5 bases and J lost 5, with 16 bases in between. The CDR3 nucleotides are TGTGCCAGCAGTCCGGGACCGTCCCTGGACGAGCAGTACGTC. Translated, it gives CASSPGPSLDEQYV.

This clonotype came up once. Its ends do not fully match the called genes, so a read error is possible. The V call is TRBV7-6, the J call TRBJ2-5; TRBD2 is a possible D gene (6 bases). Germline V CDR1 and CDR2: SGHVS, FNYEAQ. The CDR3 is made up of 15 amino acids. The CDR3 loop is CVSSPGFRGSETQYF. Here the CDR3 DNA reads TGTGTCAGCAGCCCGGGATTCCGGGGGTCAGAGACCCAGTACTTC.

This clonotype was seen repeatedly, ten times or more. The chain recombines TRBV7-2 with TRBJ1-1, with TRBD1 identical over 10 bases. This CDR3 has 14 residues. Per germline, CDR1 SGHTA and CDR2 FQGNSA. Unmatched junction bases numbered 5, after V lost 6 bases and J lost 4 bases. CDR3 bases: TGTGCCAGCAGAGACAGGGGGCGCGGCACTGAAGCTTTCTTT. Protein sequence: CASRDRGRGTEAFF.

The V and J genes are TRBV19 and TRBJ2-7; TRBD2 might be the D (5 bases). V was cut by 1 base and J by 0 bases, with 13 bases left in between. Germline assignment: CDR1 LNHDA and CDR2 SQIVND (reference sequence). The CDR3 runs 16 residues. The CDR3 DNA sequence: TGTGCCAGTAGTATAGGAATCGGGGAGATCTCCTACGAGCAGTACTTC. Amino acid sequence: CASSIGIGEISYEQYF.

This clonotype showed up many times. This chain connects TRBV7-9 to TRBJ2-1; TRBD2 matches at 12 bases. Germline V gives CDR1 SEHNR, CDR2 FQNEAQ (reference sequence). Unmatched junction bases numbered 3, after V lost 5 bases and J lost 1 base. The CDR3 has 16 residues. CDR3 amino acids: CASSPTSGGSYNEQFF. CDR3 bases: TGTGCCAGCAGCCCGACTAGCGGGGGTTCCTACAATGAGCAGTTCTTC. The whole variable domain, remainder taken from reference TRBV7-9 and TRBJ2-1, is DTGVSQNPRHKITKRGQNVTFRCDPISEHNRLYWYRQTLGQGPEFLTYFQNEAQLEKSRLLSDRFSAERPKGSFSTLEIQRTEQGDSAMYLCASSPTSGGSYNEQFFGPGTRLTVL.